This T cell receptor (beta chain) was retrieved from a study of technical replicates of blood from several donors. This table comes from immunoSEQ multiplex PCR, and its TCRdb copy is limited to in-frame clones, with some not included. This table has approximately 16,000 clones, around nine tenths appearing once. Trimming took 1 base from V and 4 from J, leaving 4 bases between them. Per the germline V gene, CDR1 is SNHLY and CDR2 is FYNNEI. The CDR3 extends over 12 amino acids. The specimen was PBMCs. This TCR was sampled from a human donor in good health. The V gene is TRBV2, the J gene TRBJ1-2; D is uncertain. The CDR3 reads CASSEGAYGYTF. DNA of the CDR3: TGTGCCAGCAGTGAAGGGGCCTATGGCTACACCTTC.